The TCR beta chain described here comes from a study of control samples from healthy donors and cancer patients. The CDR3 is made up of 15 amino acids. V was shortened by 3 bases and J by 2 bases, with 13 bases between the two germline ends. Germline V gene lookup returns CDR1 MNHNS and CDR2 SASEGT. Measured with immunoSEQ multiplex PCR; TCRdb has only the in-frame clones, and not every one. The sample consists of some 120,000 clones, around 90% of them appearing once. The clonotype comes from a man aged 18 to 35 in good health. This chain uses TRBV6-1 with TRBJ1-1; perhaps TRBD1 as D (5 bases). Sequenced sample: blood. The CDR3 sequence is CASSDGTGDNTEAFF. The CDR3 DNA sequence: TGTGCCAGCAGTGACGGGACGGGCGATAACACTGAAGCTTTCTTT.